This T cell receptor beta chain was sequenced for a study of molecular identifiers for immune sequencing clone quantification. Investigators produced naive CD8 libraries from around 20,000 to 1,000,000 sorted cells, drawing on 10%, 30% or 50% RNA. This CDR3 has 18 amino acids. Germline CDR1 is DFQATT and CDR2 is SNEGSKA (reference sequence). V gave up 3 bases and J gave up 0 bases, with 21 bases separating them. TCRdb re-called the PCR reads with MiXCR, one entry per CDR3 protein. The sample carries approximately 680,000 distinct CDR3 sequences, 25% recorded once. Findings and limits, study-wide: Barcode sharing among identical TCR molecules could make large clones appear smaller.

For this clonotype: Its antigen remains unknown. Given a much more abundant clone one base away, this may be a read error.

The V and J genes are TRBV20-1 and TRBJ1-3, with D tentatively TRBD1 (5 bases). Sample: naive CD8+ T cells from blood, with Jurkat cell RNA spiked in. As to subset: FACS-sorted CD8+CD4-CCR7+CD45RA+ naive T cells. The TCR was taken from a human donor in good health. Some libraries in this study had Jurkat cell RNA spiked in. CDR3 sequence (DNA): TGCAGTGCTAGTGATTGGCGCGGGAGGGACCCCTCTGGAAACACCATATATTTT. Its translation: CSASDWRGRDPSGNTIYF.